Given below is one TCR beta chain in context. This CDR3 region has 16 residues. Germline V gives CDR1 SGHVS, CDR2 FNYEAQ. The junction had 7 bases not matched to a gene; V was cut back by 3 bases and J by 5 bases. Study processing details: Amplifying reference gene primers gave estimates of nucleated cell counts. Clones were read by immunoSEQ multiplex PCR, and TCRdb kept only the in-frame ones, dropping some. V, J and clone size are those of that table, while D and trimming were read from the DNA. This sample yields roughly 200,000 clones, of which roughly 80% are seen a single time; about 8% belongs to the top ten. This entry is derived from a study of blood T cell repertoires in COVID-19. At the level of the study: Acute and convalescent COVID-19 specimens originated in the United States, Italy and Spain. PBMCs, B-cell-depleted T cells, or T cells provided the cDNA or gDNA that made up the material.

The sequenced material came from peripheral blood. The gene calls are TRBV7-6 and TRBJ2-1; 10 bases match TRBD2. This TCR was sampled from a woman in her sixties or seventies with COVID-19, enrolled during active disease. Here the CDR3 reads CASSFEPSGRNNEQFF. The CDR3 DNA reads as TGTGCCAGCAGCTTTGAGCCTAGCGGGAGAAACAATGAGCAGTTCTTC.